The clone carrying this T cell receptor beta chain has ten or more counts. The sample belongs to a study of T cells in Graves' hyperthyroidism and ophthalmopathy. For the study at large: Peripheral blood samples were taken at initial diagnosis, prior to any treatment.

Amplification targeted TCR beta CDR3 regions from RNA transcripts. The primer set for the first-round RT-PCR of the TCR CDR3 was HTBI. Using its own MiXCR run on the multiplex PCR reads, TCRdb lists one record per CDR3 protein. The table has around 440,000 distinct CDR3 sequences, more than 15% seen once. Germline CDR1 and CDR2: SNHLY and FYNNEI. The CDR3 is 16 residues long. Trimming took 4 bases from V and 5 from J, leaving 18 bases between them. The rearrangement uses TRBV2 and TRBJ2-1; possible D gene TRBD1, 6 bases. This receptor was identified in a woman younger than 35 with Graves' hyperthyroidism. Sequenced: blood. CDR3 sequence reads: CASSVQTRQANNEQFF. The CDR3 DNA is TGTGCCAGCAGTGTTCAAACGCGACAGGCGAACAATGAGCAGTTCTTC.